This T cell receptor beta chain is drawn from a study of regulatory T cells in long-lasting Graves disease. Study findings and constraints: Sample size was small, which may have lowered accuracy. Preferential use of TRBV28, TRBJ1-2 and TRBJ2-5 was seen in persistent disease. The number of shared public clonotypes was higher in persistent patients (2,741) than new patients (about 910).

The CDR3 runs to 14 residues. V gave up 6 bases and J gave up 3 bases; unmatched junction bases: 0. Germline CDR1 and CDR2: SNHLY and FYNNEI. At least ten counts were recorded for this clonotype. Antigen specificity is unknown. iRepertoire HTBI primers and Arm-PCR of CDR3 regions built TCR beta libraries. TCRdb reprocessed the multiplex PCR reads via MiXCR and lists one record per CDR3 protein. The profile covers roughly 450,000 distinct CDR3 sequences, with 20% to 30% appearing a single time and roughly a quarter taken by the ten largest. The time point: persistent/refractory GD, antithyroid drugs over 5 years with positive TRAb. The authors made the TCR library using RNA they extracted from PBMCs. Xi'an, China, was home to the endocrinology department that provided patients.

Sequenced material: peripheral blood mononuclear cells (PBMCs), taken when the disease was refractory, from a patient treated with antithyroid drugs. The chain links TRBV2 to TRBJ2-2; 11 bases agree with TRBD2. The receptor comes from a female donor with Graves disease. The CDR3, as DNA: TGTGCCAGCAGGGGACTAGCGGACACCGGGGAGCTGTTTTTT. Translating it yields CASRGLADTGELFF.